This TCR beta chain is from a study of blood T cell repertoires in COVID-19. Per the authors' pipeline: Using reference gene primer amplification, nucleated cell counts were estimated. Only in-frame clones appear in the TCRdb table, and some are missing; sequencing was by immunoSEQ multiplex PCR. The DNA was the basis for D and trimming; V, J and clone size are from that table. The sample yields 210,000 or so clones, 85% to 90% seen once. The V segment lost 8 bases and the J segment 4 bases; nucleotides outside the gene matches: 6. The CDR3 extends over 13 amino acids. Germline CDR1 reads MNHNY; CDR2 reads SVGAGI (reference sequence).

The chain combines TRBV6-6 with TRBJ2-7; 9 nucleotides align to TRBD2. Material for sequencing was peripheral blood. The clonotype comes from a woman aged 55-69 years with acute or convalescent COVID-19. In nucleotides, the CDR3 is TGTGCCAGCTGGGCGGGAGGGCGGTACGAGCAGTACTTC. This encodes CASWAGGRYEQYF.